The next 27 T cell receptor beta chains were all read from a single sample in a study of T cell responses to AZD1222 COVID-19 vaccine. Data came from immunoSEQ multiplex PCR; TCRdb stores just in-frame clones and leaves some out. The sample records more than 85,000 clones, less than 90% being singletons. The sample in question was peripheral blood, obtained on day 0 of AZD1222 vaccination. The receptors stem from an adult in good health.

The V gene is TRBV6-4, the J gene TRBJ2-1, with TRBD1 matching 9 bases. This CDR3 contains 13 residues. The germline V gene has CDR1 MRHNA and CDR2 SNTAGT. The V segment lost 0 bases and the J segment 9 bases; nucleotides outside the gene matches: 0. CDR3 coding DNA: TGTGCCAGCAGTGACTCGGACAGGGGTGAGCAGTTCTTC. Residues: CASSDSDRGEQFF.

This CDR3 reads CASSPAAGNTEAFF. The CDR3 bases are TGTGCCAGTAGCCCGGCGGCCGGGAACACTGAAGCTTTCTTT. The V call is TRBV19, the J call TRBJ1-1; unclear D gene. The CDR3 has 14 residues. Trimming took 6 bases from V and 1 from J, leaving 12 bases between them. From germline, CDR1 is LNHDA and CDR2 SQIVND (reference sequence). The variable domain in full, with the rest retrieved from reference TRBV19 and TRBJ1-1, is DGGITQSPKYLFRKEGQNVTLSCEQNLNHDAMYWYRQDPGQGLRLIYYSQIVNDFQKGDIAEGYSVSREKKESFPLTVTSAQKNPTAFYLCASSPAAGNTEAFFGQGTRLTVV.

This chain connects TRBV19 to TRBJ2-2, with TRBD1 matching over 8 bases. V trimming: 3 bases; J trimming: 0 bases; junction bases outside the gene matches: 0. CDR3 length: 15 amino acids. Germline loops: CDR1 LNHDA, CDR2 SQIVND (reference sequence). CDR3 in amino acids: CASSMTGANTGELFF. In DNA form, the CDR3 reads TGTGCCAGTAGTATGACAGGGGCGAACACCGGGGAGCTGTTTTTT.

The V call is TRBV4-1, the J call TRBJ1-5, with D maybe TRBD1 (5 bases). V dropped 0 bases and J dropped 0 bases, with 9 bases sitting between them. The germline CDR1 and CDR2 sequences are MGHRA and YSYEKL. This CDR3 spans 16 amino acids. The chain's CDR3 is CASSQDPGLSNQPQHF. The CDR3 DNA sequence: TGCGCCAGCAGCCAAGATCCAGGGCTTAGCAATCAGCCCCAGCATTTT.

The chain has TRBV10-3 and TRBJ2-1; 13 bases map to TRBD2. CDR3 length: 16 residues. Germline V gene lookup returns CDR1 ENHRY and CDR2 SYGVKD. J lost 5 bases, V lost 6 bases, and 7 bases had no gene match. CDR3: CAIRGGLAGAHNEQFF. The CDR3 bases are TGTGCCATCAGGGGTGGACTAGCGGGGGCTCACAATGAGCAGTTCTTC.

Here the CDR3 DNA reads TGTGCCAGCAGTTTTTCGGACGGATCCTACAATGAGCAGTTCTTC. Amino acids: CASSFSDGSYNEQFF. The chain couples TRBV28 to TRBJ2-1; unclear D gene. Germline V gives CDR1 MDHEN, CDR2 SYDVKM. Trimming cost V 3 bases and J 1 base, with 10 bases left between them. This CDR3 has 15 amino acids.

The chain links TRBV3-1 (or the pseudogene TRBV3-2) to TRBJ2-5; 11 bases are shared with TRBD2. Germline V gives CDR1 LGHDT, CDR2 YNNKEL (reference sequence). This CDR3 has 15 residues. Trimming at V came to 7 bases and at J to 5 bases, leaving 9 bases not matched to a gene. CDR3 nucleotide sequence: TGTGCCAGCACCTCGACTAGCGGGAACGCGGAGACCCAGTACTTC. This encodes CASTSTSGNAETQYF.

The CDR3 reads CAWSTGTSGSRGQFF. The CDR3 nucleotides read TGTGCCTGGTCAACCGGGACTAGCGGCTCGCGGGGGCAGTTCTTC. The chain is built from TRBV30 and TRBJ2-1; 11 positions agree with TRBD2. This CDR3 region has 15 residues. The trim removed 5 bases at V and 12 bases at J, leaving 15 bases unmatched. CDR1 and CDR2 (germline): GTSNPN, SVGIG (reference sequence).

This clone was seen a single time. The chain joins TRBV7-9 to TRBJ2-7; 10 nucleotides match TRBD1. The CDR3 has 15 residues. In germline, CDR1 is SEHNR, CDR2 FQNEAQ (reference sequence). J gave up 4 bases and V 4 bases, and 7 bases lay outside the gene matches. The chain's CDR3 is CASSSPGQGLYEQYF. The DNA of the CDR3 is TGTGCCAGCAGCTCGCCGGGACAGGGGTTGTACGAGCAGTACTTC.

The V call is TRBV5-1, the J call TRBJ1-1; TRBD1 aligns across 7 bases. The CDR3 totals 14 residues. Germline V gives CDR1 SGHRS, CDR2 YFSETQ. The V gene end was trimmed by 4 bases and the J gene end by 1 base; junction bases not matched to a gene: 4. The CDR3 is CASSAQGGNTEAFF. The CDR3 bases are TGCGCCAGCAGCGCCCAGGGGGGGAACACTGAAGCTTTCTTT. Filled out from reference TRBV5-1 and TRBJ1-1, the complete variable domain reads KAGVTQTPRYLIKTRGQQVTLSCSPISGHRSVSWYQQTPGQGLQFLFEYFSETQRNKGNFPGRFSGRQFSNSRSEMNVSTLELGDSALYLCASSAQGGNTEAFFGQGTRLTVV.

V gene TRBV19 combines with J gene TRBJ1-2; 8 bases agree with TRBD1. Germline CDR1 is LNHDA and CDR2 is SQIVND (reference sequence). Losses at the gene ends were 1 base for V and 7 bases for J; bases not matched to a gene: 8. This CDR3 has 15 amino acids. The CDR3 DNA reads as TGTGCCAGTAGTATAGTAGATCCAGGGGGCAGTGGCTACACCTTC. Protein sequence: CASSIVDPGGSGYTF.

The V gene is TRBV21-1, the J gene TRBJ1-1. TRBV21-1 is designated a pseudogene. The CDR3 is 16 residues long. Written as DNA, the CDR3 is TGTGCCAGCAGCTCCCGCCCGAAACGCCGGGACACTGAAGCTTTCTTT. Translated: CASSSRPKRRDTEAFF.

This clone was found once. The chain links TRBV18 to TRBJ2-5; D perhaps matches TRBD1 (6 bases). From germline, CDR1 is KGHSH and CDR2 LQKENI. The CDR3 consists of 15 residues. Deletions cut 4 bases from V and 5 bases from J, with 17 bases between. The CDR3 region has the DNA TGTGCCAGCTCACGAACAACAGGGTTTAGGGAGACCCAGTACTTC. It translates to CASSRTTGFRETQYF.

The genes are TRBV15 and TRBJ2-5; D unclear. The germline CDR1 and CDR2 sequences are LNHNV and YYDKDF (reference sequence). V dropped 0 bases and J dropped 1 base, with 15 bases sitting between them. CDR3 length: 17 residues. CDR3 sequence reads: CATSREAPPYSQETQYF. Written as DNA, the CDR3 is TGTGCCACCAGCAGAGAGGCCCCTCCATACAGCCAAGAGACCCAGTACTTC.

This clone has only one observation. This chain links TRBV4-1 with TRBJ2-7; 9 bases align to TRBD1. Trimming cost V 5 bases and J 6 bases; bases outside gene matches: 8. There are 14 residues in the CDR3. Germline lookup yields CDR1 MGHRA and CDR2 YSYEKL. CDR3 DNA: TGCGCCAGCAGCTCTCCGGGACAGGGTAGCGAGCAGTACTTC. This codes for CASSSPGQGSEQYF.

This clone was detected only once. The chain employs TRBV5-1 and TRBJ1-1; no firm D call. This CDR3 spans 18 amino acids. V lost 6 bases to trimming and J lost 0 bases, with 24 bases between them. The germline gives CDR1 SGHRS, CDR2 YFSETQ. The CDR3 sequence: CASTTWGLMGSMNTEAFF. The CDR3 DNA is TGCGCCAGCACCACATGGGGTCTCATGGGGTCGATGAACACTGAAGCTTTCTTT.

The V call is TRBV30, the J call TRBJ2-1, with D perhaps TRBD1 or TRBD2 (7 bases each). The CDR3 is 14 residues long. In germline, CDR1 is GTSNPN, CDR2 SVGIG (reference sequence). With 8 bases removed from V and 9 bases from J, the gap between germline ends came to 23 bases. CDR3 DNA sequence: TGTGCCAAGGGGGCCACGGCGACTAGCCCTGAGCAGTTCTTC. This gives the protein CAKGATATSPEQFF. The full variable domain, rest sourced from reference TRBV30 and TRBJ2-1, is SQTIHQWPATLVQPVGSPLSLECTVEGTSNPNLYWYRQAAGRGLQLLFYSVGIGQISSEVPQNLSASRPQDRQFILSSKKLLLSDSGFYLCAKGATATSPEQFFGPGTRLTVL.

The chain combines TRBV6-4 with TRBJ1-1; unclear D gene. The CDR3 length is 13 residues. Germline V gene lookup returns CDR1 MRHNA and CDR2 SNTAGT. V was shortened by 5 bases and J by 1 base, with 8 bases between the two germline ends. The CDR3 region has the DNA TGTGCCAGCAGTTACACAACGAACACTGAAGCTTTCTTT. The encoded protein is CASSYTTNTEAFF.

The rearrangement joins TRBV19 to TRBJ1-1, with D unresolved. Germline CDR1 and CDR2: LNHDA and SQIVND (reference sequence). This CDR3 spans 13 amino acids. Trimming pared 6 bases from V and 1 base from J, leaving 9 bases between. CDR3 amino acids: CASRWAANTEAFF. CDR3 DNA sequence: TGTGCCAGTAGATGGGCAGCGAACACTGAAGCTTTCTTT.

As to this clone: One end of the junction does not line up with germline, which may come from a read error. The chain has TRBV4-2 and TRBJ2-7, with TRBD1 identical over 9 bases. Germline V gene sequence: CDR1 LGHNA, CDR2 YNFKEQ. This CDR3 region has 17 residues. The CDR3 spells CVSSLPGQGLTSYEQYF. The DNA for the CDR3 is TGTGTCAGCAGCCTACCGGGACAGGGTCTCACCTCCTACGAGCAGTACTTC.

This chain connects TRBV24-1 to TRBJ2-1; possibly TRBD2 for D (5 bases). The V gene lost 9 bases and the J gene lost 4 bases, with 18 bases spanning the gap. The CDR3 spans 15 residues. CDR1 and CDR2 (germline): KGHDR, SFDVKD. The CDR3 here is CATVRNDYFYNEQFF. Here the CDR3 DNA reads TGTGCCACCGTGAGAAACGACTACTTTTACAATGAGCAGTTCTTC.

A note on this clone: No conserved phenylalanine or tryptophan ends this CDR3, so it is likely a read error. The limits of the CDR3 on the DNA are not certain, so only TCRdb's listed CDR3 is given. The chain uses TRBV7-6 and TRBJ1-2. CDR1 and CDR2 from the germline V gene are SGHVS and FNYEAQ. The CDR3 contains 15 residues when both ends are counted. CDR3 loop: CASSLSPSLPIPPIS.

V gene TRBV5-1 combines with J gene TRBJ1-2; 12 positions match TRBD1. V lost 3 bases, J lost 7 bases, and 10 bases stayed unmatched. The length of the CDR3 is 16 residues. Germline loops: CDR1 SGHRS, CDR2 YFSETQ. The CDR3 loop reads CASSYDPGQGASGYTF. The CDR3 coding sequence is TGCGCCAGCAGCTACGATCCGGGACAGGGGGCATCTGGCTACACCTTC.

This chain links TRBV10-3 with TRBJ1-1, with D unclear. Trimming shortened V by 8 bases and J by 3 bases, and 13 bases separated the two germline ends. There are 13 residues in the CDR3. In germline, CDR1 is ENHRY, CDR2 SYGVKD. The chain's CDR3 is CAIWSSVDTEAFF. The CDR3 DNA reads as TGTGCCATCTGGAGTAGCGTCGACACTGAAGCTTTCTTT.

The chain is built from TRBV2 and TRBJ2-7; 10 bases match TRBD1. Germline V gene data show CDR1 as SNHLY and CDR2 as FYNNEI. V trimming: 5 bases; J trimming: 7 bases; junction bases outside the gene matches: 8. CDR3 size: 14 residues. The CDR3 here is CASSPGTGVREQYF. The DNA for the CDR3 is TGTGCCAGCAGTCCGGGGACAGGGGTGAGGGAGCAGTACTTC.

The J gene is TRBJ2-3, the V gene TRBV30; D is unclear. This CDR3 comprises 13 residues. Trimming took 3 bases from V and 1 from J, leaving 8 bases between them. Germline CDR1 is GTSNPN and CDR2 is SVGIG (reference sequence). CDR3 DNA: TGTGCCTGGAGGTGGGATGGCACAGATACGCAGTATTTT. It encodes CAWRWDGTDTQYF.

The chain uses TRBV5-1 and TRBJ2-3, with D tentatively TRBD1 (6 bases). V was pared by 7 bases and J by 0 bases, with 12 bases between. CDR3 length: 14 residues. CDR1 and CDR2 from the germline V gene are SGHRS and YFSETQ. CDR3 DNA sequence: TGCGCCAGCCTCGGACAGCTTAGCACAGATACGCAGTATTTT. This gives the protein CASLGQLSTDTQYF.